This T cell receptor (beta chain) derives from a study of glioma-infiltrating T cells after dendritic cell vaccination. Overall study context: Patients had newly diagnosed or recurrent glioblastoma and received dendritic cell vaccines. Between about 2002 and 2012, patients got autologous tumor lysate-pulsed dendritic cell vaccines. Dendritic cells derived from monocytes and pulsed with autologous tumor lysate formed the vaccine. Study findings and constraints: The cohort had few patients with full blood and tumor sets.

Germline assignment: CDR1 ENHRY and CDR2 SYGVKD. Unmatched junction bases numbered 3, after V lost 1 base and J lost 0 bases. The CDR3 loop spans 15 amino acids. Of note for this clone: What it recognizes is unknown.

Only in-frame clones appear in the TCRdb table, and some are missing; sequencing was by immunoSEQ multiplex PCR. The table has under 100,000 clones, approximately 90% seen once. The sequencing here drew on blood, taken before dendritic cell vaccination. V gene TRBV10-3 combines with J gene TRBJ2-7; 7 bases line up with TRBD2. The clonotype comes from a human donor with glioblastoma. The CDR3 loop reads CAISEWEGPSYEQYF. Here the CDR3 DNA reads TGTGCCATCAGTGAGTGGGAGGGACCCTCCTACGAGCAGTACTTC.